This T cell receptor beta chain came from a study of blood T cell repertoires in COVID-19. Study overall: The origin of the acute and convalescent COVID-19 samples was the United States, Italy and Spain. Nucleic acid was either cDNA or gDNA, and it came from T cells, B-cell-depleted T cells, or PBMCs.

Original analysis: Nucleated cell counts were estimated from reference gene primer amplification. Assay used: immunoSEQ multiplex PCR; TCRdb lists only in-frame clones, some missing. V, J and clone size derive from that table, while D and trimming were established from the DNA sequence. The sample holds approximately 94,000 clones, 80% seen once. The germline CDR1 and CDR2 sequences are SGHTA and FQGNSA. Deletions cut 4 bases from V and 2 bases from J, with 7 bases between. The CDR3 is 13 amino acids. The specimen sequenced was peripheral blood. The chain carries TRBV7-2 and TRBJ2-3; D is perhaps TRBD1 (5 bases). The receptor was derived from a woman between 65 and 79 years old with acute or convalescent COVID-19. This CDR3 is CASSSGFTDTQYF. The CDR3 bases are TGTGCCAGCAGCTCAGGGTTCACAGATACGCAGTATTTT. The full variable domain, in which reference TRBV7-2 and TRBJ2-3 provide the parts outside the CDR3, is GAGVSQSPSNKVTEKGKDVELRCDPISGHTALYWYRQSLGQGLEFLIYFQGNSAPDKSGLPSDRFSAERTGGSVSTLTIQRTQQEDSAVYLCASSSGFTDTQYFGPGTRLTVL.